This note documents a single T cell receptor beta chain sequence. Its specificity is not known. TCR beta CDR3 sequences were amplified from RNA transcripts. The TCR CDR3 first-round RT-PCR relied on the HTBI primer set. MiXCR, applied by TCRdb to the multiplex PCR reads, yields one record per CDR3 protein. This table has about 620,000 distinct CDR3 sequences, under 20% appearing once. Orbital computed tomography and thyroid ultrasound, together with serum TRAb and thyroxine and clinical symptoms, were used for diagnoses. This specimen belongs to a study of T cells in Graves' hyperthyroidism and ophthalmopathy. Study outcomes and limitations: Ophthalmopathy prediction by the model preceded onset by a median about 6.3 months.

This clonotype was obtained from a young woman with Graves' hyperthyroidism. The sample was blood.

In DNA form, the CDR3 reads TGTGCCACCAGCAGATCACTCCGAGGTATGGGAGATACGCAGTATTTT. Protein: CATSRSLRGMGDTQYF. The rearrangement links TRBV15 to TRBJ2-3, with D hard to call. Trimming removed 2 bases at V and 5 bases at J, with 17 bases between. Germline values: CDR1 LNHNV, CDR2 YYDKDF (reference sequence). This CDR3 is 16 amino acids long.